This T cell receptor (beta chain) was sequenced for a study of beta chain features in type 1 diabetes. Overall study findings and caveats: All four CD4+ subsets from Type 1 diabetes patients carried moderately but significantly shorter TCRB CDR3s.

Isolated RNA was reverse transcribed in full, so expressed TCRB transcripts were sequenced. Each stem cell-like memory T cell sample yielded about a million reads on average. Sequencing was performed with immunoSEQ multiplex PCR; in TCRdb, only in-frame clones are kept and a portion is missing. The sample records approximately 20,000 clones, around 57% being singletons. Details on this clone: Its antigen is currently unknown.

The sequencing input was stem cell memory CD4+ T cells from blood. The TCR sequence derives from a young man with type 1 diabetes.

The CDR3 spells CASSLGTSGALQEQYF. The CDR3 region has the DNA TGTGCCAGCAGCTTAGGGACTAGCGGGGCCTTACAAGAGCAGTACTTC. The chain has TRBV11-2 and TRBJ2-7; 12 positions match TRBD2. The CDR3 has 16 amino acids. V lost 1 base, J lost 7 bases, and 8 bases stayed unmatched. Germline assignment: CDR1 SGHAT and CDR2 FQNNGV.